What follows are 14 T cell receptor beta chains derived from one specimen sequenced in a study of OX40 agonist ivuxolimab in advanced cancers. Sequencing used immunoSEQ multiplex PCR; TCRdb keeps in-frame clones, though not all of them. The sample includes tens of thousands of clones, roughly 91% of them seen just once. Sequences were derived from CD4+ or CD8+ T cells sorted from blood, sampled in a trial of the OX40 agonist ivuxolimab. These receptors were obtained from an adult with an advanced solid tumor such as melanoma, head and neck, liver or kidney cancer.

This sequence joins TRBV18 and TRBJ2-3; no reliable D call. Germline V gene data show CDR1 as KGHSH and CDR2 as LQKENI. There are 15 residues in the CDR3. The ends were cut back, 6 bases at V and 0 bases at J, with 13 bases in the middle. The CDR3 protein is CASSLSAESTDTQYF. The CDR3, as DNA: TGTGCCAGCTCCTTGAGCGCGGAGAGCACAGATACGCAGTATTTT.

The rearrangement links TRBV28 to TRBJ2-6; D gene unclear. Trimming took off 5 bases at V and 5 bases at J, with 10 bases between the two ends. Germline V CDR1 and CDR2: MDHEN, SYDVKM. The CDR3 is made up of 14 amino acids. CDR3 residues: CASSAPPWANVLTF. The CDR3 DNA sequence: TGTGCCAGCAGTGCCCCCCCGTGGGCCAACGTCCTGACTTTC.

V and J are TRBV29-1 and TRBJ2-1; 10 bases match TRBD1. The CDR3 has 13 residues. CDR1 SQVTM and CDR2 ANQGSEA come from the germline V gene. Germline trimming cut 6 bases from V and 7 bases from J; bases unmatched to any gene: 6. The CDR3 nucleotides read TGCAGCGTCTCCGGGACAGGGGAGAATGAGCAGTTCTTC. It encodes CSVSGTGENEQFF.

J is TRBJ2-2 and V is TRBV7-3; D ambiguous. V shed 2 bases and J shed 2 bases, with 9 bases lying between them. This CDR3 is 15 amino acids long. CDR1 is SGHTA and CDR2 is FQGTGA in the germline V gene. The DNA for the CDR3 is TGTGCCAGCAGCTTATTGGGCTCTAACACCGGGGAGCTGTTTTTT. Protein sequence: CASSLLGSNTGELFF.

The chain has TRBV7-3 and TRBJ2-3; 8 nucleotides match TRBD2. V gave up 5 bases and J gave up 2 bases; unmatched junction bases: 9. Per the germline V gene, CDR1 is SGHTA and CDR2 is FQGTGA. This CDR3 has 16 residues. CDR3 amino acids: CASSSGTSGFTDTQYF. CDR3 in DNA: TGTGCCAGCAGCAGCGGGACTAGTGGGTTCACAGATACGCAGTATTTT.

This chain connects TRBV5-1 to TRBJ1-1; 7 positions match TRBD1. The CDR3 length is 16 residues. Germline CDR1 and CDR2: SGHRS and YFSETQ. V lost 4 bases to trimming and J lost 4 bases; unmatched junction nucleotides: 13. The CDR3 loop is CASSPLWDRTGTEAFF. In DNA, the CDR3 is TGCGCCAGCAGCCCGCTGTGGGACAGAACGGGCACTGAAGCTTTCTTT.

This clone was found many times. The J gene is TRBJ2-3, the V gene TRBV6-1; 13 positions match TRBD2. Germline V gene data show CDR1 as MNHNS and CDR2 as SASEGT. This CDR3 is built from 15 residues. V dropped 4 bases and J dropped 3; count of bases not matched to a gene: 1. The CDR3 DNA reads TGTGCCAGCAGTGTGACTAGCGGGGGGACAGATACGCAGTATTTT. It is translated as CASSVTSGGTDTQYF.

This sequence joins TRBV30 and TRBJ1-1, with D possibly being TRBD1 (5 bases). V gave up 0 bases and J gave up 6 bases, with 14 bases separating them. There are 14 residues in the CDR3. Germline assignment: CDR1 GTSNPN and CDR2 SVGIG (reference sequence). The CDR3 coding sequence is TGTGCCTGGAGTGTACTGGGGGGAGGGGCTGAAGCTTTCTTT. As protein: CAWSVLGGGAEAFF. Variable domain in full (rest from reference TRBV30 and TRBJ1-1): SQTIHQWPATLVQPVGSPLSLECTVEGTSNPNLYWYRQAAGRGLQLLFYSVGIGQISSEVPQNLSASRPQDRQFILSSKKLLLSDSGFYLCAWSVLGGGAEAFFGQGTRLTVV.

The chain is built from TRBV6-5 and TRBJ2-1; the D gene is possibly TRBD2 (6 bases). CDR3 size: 16 residues. CDR1 is MNHEY and CDR2 is SVGAGI in the germline V gene. V shed 0 bases and J shed 3 bases, with 12 bases lying between them. The CDR3: CASSYSKGLRYNEQFF. The CDR3 DNA reads TGTGCCAGCAGTTACTCGAAGGGACTCCGCTACAATGAGCAGTTCTTC.

The chain has TRBV30 and TRBJ1-2; maybe TRBD1 (5 bases). V dropped 0 bases and J dropped 4 bases, with 18 bases sitting between them. There are 16 residues in the CDR3. Germline V gives CDR1 GTSNPN, CDR2 SVGIG (reference sequence). The CDR3 sequence is CAWSVRGGGGAYGYTF. The CDR3 DNA reads as TGTGCCTGGAGTGTACGCGGAGGCGGAGGGGCCTATGGCTACACCTTC.

The chain has TRBV4-1 and TRBJ2-1; 11 bases align to TRBD2. Trimming removed 0 bases from V and 0 bases from J; junction bases left unmatched: 1. The CDR3 sequence is 17 residues long. CDR1 MGHRA and CDR2 YSYEKL come from the germline V gene. The CDR3 region has the DNA TGCGCCAGCAGCCAAGATAGCGGGAGGGCCTCCTACAATGAGCAGTTCTTC. Protein product: CASSQDSGRASYNEQFF.

A word on this clone: The sample holds other DNA sequences that translate to the same CDR3. This chain joins TRBV27 and TRBJ1-1, with TRBD1 matching over 8 bases. The CDR3 has 14 amino acids. V was pared by 3 bases and J by 0 bases, with 0 bases of the junction left unmatched. CDR1 is MNHEY and CDR2 is SMNVEV in the germline V gene (reference sequence). The CDR3 bases are TGTGCCAGCAGTTTGGACAGGGTGAACACTGAAGCTTTCTTT. Translating it yields CASSLDRVNTEAFF.

This sequence joins TRBV6-6 and TRBJ1-5, with unresolved D. This CDR3 spans 15 amino acids. V lost 8 bases to trimming and J lost 0 bases, with 14 bases between them. CDR1 is MNHNY, CDR2 SVGAGI, per germline (reference sequence). DNA for the CDR3: TGTGCCAGCCAAAAAAACCAGGATAGCAATCAGCCCCAGCATTTT. Translated: CASQKNQDSNQPQHF.

The genes are TRBV7-9 and TRBJ2-7, with D tentatively TRBD1 or TRBD2 (5 bases each). CDR1 SEHNR and CDR2 FQNEAQ come from the germline V gene (reference sequence). This CDR3 is 13 amino acids long. Trimming took off 0 bases at V and 6 bases at J, with 9 bases between the two ends. The CDR3 reads CASSLAPGPEQYF. The CDR3 DNA follows: TGTGCCAGCAGCTTAGCGCCGGGACCCGAGCAGTACTTC. Together with reference TRBV7-9 and TRBJ2-7, the CDR3 gives the full variable domain: DTGVSQNPRHKITKRGQNVTFRCDPISEHNRLYWYRQTLGQGPEFLTYFQNEAQLEKSRLLSDRFSAERPKGSFSTLEIQRTEQGDSAMYLCASSLAPGPEQYFGPGTRLTVT.